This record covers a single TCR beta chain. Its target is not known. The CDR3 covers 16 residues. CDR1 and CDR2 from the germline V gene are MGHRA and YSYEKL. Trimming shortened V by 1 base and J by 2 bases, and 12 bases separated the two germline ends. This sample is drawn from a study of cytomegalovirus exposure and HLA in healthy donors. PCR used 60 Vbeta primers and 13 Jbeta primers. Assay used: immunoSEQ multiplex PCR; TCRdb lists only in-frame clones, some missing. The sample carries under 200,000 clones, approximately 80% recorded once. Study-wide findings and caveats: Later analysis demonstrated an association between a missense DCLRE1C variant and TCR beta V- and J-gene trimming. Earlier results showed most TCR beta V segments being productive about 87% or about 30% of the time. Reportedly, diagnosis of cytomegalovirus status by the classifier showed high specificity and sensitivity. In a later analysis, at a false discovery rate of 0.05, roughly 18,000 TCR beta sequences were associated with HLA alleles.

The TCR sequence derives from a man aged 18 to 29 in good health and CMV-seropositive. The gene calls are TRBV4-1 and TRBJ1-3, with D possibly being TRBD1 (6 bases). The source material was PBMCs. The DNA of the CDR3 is TGCGCCAGCAGCCAAGGGGTCGGACAGACTGGAAACACCATATATTTT. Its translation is CASSQGVGQTGNTIYF.